This T cell receptor beta chain emerged from a study of Tregs in tolerant kidney transplant recipients. General study results and limits: Donor-specific Treg expansion exceeded global Treg expansion in tolerant patients, suggesting antigen drive. No direct test of biological reproducibility was done here. The small number of patients limits these findings pending further validation.

Clones were sequenced by immunoSEQ multiplex PCR, and TCRdb holds only the in-frame ones, with some missing. The sample spans more than 10,000 clones; the ten largest clones claim roughly 27%. In regard to this clone: Its cognate antigen is unknown. The CDR3 end falls 3 residues outside the read, so it is completed with the germline J gene.

The nonmyeloablative bone marrow transplants came from related graft donors, with transient mixed chimerism. Germline V gives CDR1 MNHEY, CDR2 SVGEGT. V shed 2 bases and J 3 bases; nucleotides not matched to a gene: 4. This CDR3 spans 15 amino acids. The input for sequencing was CD8+ T cells from blood (PBMCs), taken 24 months after the transplant. The clonotype comes from a human patient who received a combined kidney and bone marrow transplant. The graft donor may have contributed some T cells. The chain links TRBV6-2 or TRBV6-3 to TRBJ1-2; 9 bases are a match to TRBD1. Incomplete CDR3 DNA: TGTGCCAGCAGTTACCCGGGACAGGGCGACTATGGC. Protein sequence: CASSYPGQGDYG. In full, the CDR3 reads CASSYPGQGDYGYTF.